A selection of T cell receptor beta chains follows, all from one sample in a study of CD8 T cell repertoires and HIV-1 epitope variants. The antigens these receptors bind are not known. Clones were read by immunoSEQ multiplex PCR, and TCRdb kept only the in-frame ones, dropping some. The sample records about 6,200 clones, 68% being singletons. The sequencing input was cultured CD8+ T cells derived from PBMCs. These receptors came from a male donor with HIV. The CDR3 runs from the conserved cysteine through the conserved F or W. The order of the fields is clone size, D gene, J gene, V gene, CDR3 DNA, CDR3 protein. A D gene is named only where the DNA matches it firmly. For some rows the clone size is stated as once, few or many, or as a class when expanded; others skip it.

clone_size: medium-sized; d_call: NA; j_call: TRBJ2-5; v_call: TRBV14; cdr3_nt: TGTGCCAGCAGCCAAGTGCGGGGCCGGGGGACCCAGTACTTC; cdr3_aa: CASSQVRGRGTQYF
clone_size: NA; d_call: NA; j_call: TRBJ2-7; v_call: TRBV28; cdr3_nt: TGTGCCAGCAGTTGGGGGGACGGGTCCTACGAGCAGTACTTC; cdr3_aa: CASSWGDGSYEQYF
clone_size: once; d_call: NA; j_call: TRBJ2-7; v_call: TRBV7-2; cdr3_nt: TGTGCCACCAGCTACCAGACCGATCCAAGCTACGAGCAGTACTTC; cdr3_aa: CATSYQTDPSYEQYF
clone_size: once; d_call: NA; j_call: TRBJ2-6; v_call: TRBV10-1; cdr3_nt: TGCGCCAGCAGTTCAGGGTTCACTGGGGCCAACGTCCTGACTTTC; cdr3_aa: CASSSGFTGANVLTF
clone_size: NA; d_call: NA; j_call: TRBJ1-2; v_call: TRBV10-3; cdr3_nt: TGTGCCATCAGTGAGCCCCGGGACGGGTATGGCTACACCTTC; cdr3_aa: CAISEPRDGYGYTF
clone_size: NA; d_call: NA; j_call: TRBJ2-2; v_call: TRBV9; cdr3_nt: TGTGCCAGCAGCCCGGCTGGCGGGGAGCTGTTTTTT; cdr3_aa: CASSPAGGELFF
clone_size: few; d_call: NA; j_call: TRBJ1-4; v_call: TRBV15; cdr3_nt: TGTGCCACCAGCATCGGACCTAATGAAAAACTGTTTTTT; cdr3_aa: CATSIGPNEKLFF
clone_size: NA; d_call: NA; j_call: TRBJ1-4; v_call: TRBV28; cdr3_nt: TGTGCCAGCAGTTCGAGGACCCTTAATGAAAAACTGTTTTTT; cdr3_aa: CASSSRTLNEKLFF
clone_size: NA; d_call: TRBD2; j_call: TRBJ2-1; v_call: TRBV4-3; cdr3_nt: TGCGCCAGCAGCCAAACCCCAACTAGCGGGGGGCATAGTGAGCAGTTCTTC; cdr3_aa: CASSQTPTSGGHSEQFF
clone_size: NA; d_call: NA; j_call: TRBJ1-4; v_call: TRBV5-1; cdr3_nt: TGCGCCAGCAGCTTGCTGGGGACATTTAATGAAAAACTGTTTTTT; cdr3_aa: CASSLLGTFNEKLFF
clone_size: once; d_call: TRBD1; j_call: TRBJ2-3; v_call: TRBV9; cdr3_nt: TGTGCCAGCAGCGAAACGGGCCTAGACAGGGGGTTGACAGATACGCAGTATTTT; cdr3_aa: CASSETGLDRGLTDTQYF
clone_size: NA; d_call: TRBD1; j_call: TRBJ2-1; v_call: TRBV25-1; cdr3_nt: TGTGCCTCCATGAGACAGGGGGGTACCAATGAGCAGTTCTTC; cdr3_aa: CASMRQGGTNEQFF
clone_size: once; d_call: NA; j_call: TRBJ1-4; v_call: TRBV9; cdr3_nt: TGTGCCAGCAGCGGCACCGGGACTGGTAATGAAAAACTGTTTTTT; cdr3_aa: CASSGTGTGNEKLFF
clone_size: NA; d_call: TRBD1; j_call: TRBJ2-2; v_call: TRBV10-1; cdr3_nt: TGCGCCAGCAGTGAGTCGGGGCAGGGGGCCCTCACCGGGGAGCTGTTTTTT; cdr3_aa: CASSESGQGALTGELFF
clone_size: NA; d_call: TRBD2; j_call: TRBJ2-1; v_call: TRBV5-8; cdr3_nt: TGTGCCAGCAGCTTGGAATTGGGCGGGGGGGCCGAGGAGCAGTTCTTC; cdr3_aa: CASSLELGGGAEEQFF
clone_size: NA; d_call: TRBD1; j_call: TRBJ1-1; v_call: TRBV11-2; cdr3_nt: TGTGCCAGCAGCCGGGACAGTTTATATCCCACTGAAGCTTTCTTT; cdr3_aa: CASSRDSLYPTEAFF
clone_size: once; d_call: NA; j_call: TRBJ2-7; v_call: TRBV11-2; cdr3_nt: TGTGCCAGCAGCTCCCTCCGGGGGAGAGAGGGCTACGAGCAGTACTTC; cdr3_aa: CASSSLRGREGYEQYF
clone_size: NA; d_call: NA; j_call: TRBJ1-5; v_call: TRBV27; cdr3_nt: TGTGCCAGCAGTTGGTCCCCAGGAAATCAGCCCCAGCATTTT; cdr3_aa: CASSWSPGNQPQHF
clone_size: NA; d_call: NA; j_call: TRBJ1-2; v_call: TRBV14; cdr3_nt: TGTGCCAGCAGCCAATCCGTTAACTATGGCTACACCTTC; cdr3_aa: CASSQSVNYGYTF
clone_size: NA; d_call: TRBD1; j_call: TRBJ2-1; v_call: TRBV4-1; cdr3_nt: TGCGCCAGCAGCCCTGACAGGGGTAGCTCCTACAATGAGCAGTTCTTC; cdr3_aa: CASSPDRGSSYNEQFF
clone_size: NA; d_call: NA; j_call: TRBJ1-2; v_call: TRBV28; cdr3_nt: TGTGCCAGCCGTCCAACCAGGGACGGCTATGGCTACACCTTC; cdr3_aa: CASRPTRDGYGYTF
clone_size: NA; d_call: NA; j_call: TRBJ2-7; v_call: TRBV30; cdr3_nt: TGTGCCTGGAGAAACGGGGCCGACTACGAGCAGTACTTC; cdr3_aa: CAWRNGADYEQYF
clone_size: NA; d_call: NA; j_call: TRBJ1-4; v_call: TRBV4-3; cdr3_nt: TGCGCCAGCAGCCAAGATCCGGGACAAGATAATGAAAAACTGTTTTTT; cdr3_aa: CASSQDPGQDNEKLFF
clone_size: NA; d_call: NA; j_call: TRBJ2-5; v_call: TRBV7-2; cdr3_nt: TGTGCCAGCAGCTTCCTAACACCTCAAGAGACCCAGTACTTC; cdr3_aa: CASSFLTPQETQYF
clone_size: NA; d_call: NA; j_call: TRBJ1-5; v_call: TRBV6-5; cdr3_nt: TGTGCCAGCAGTTACACCGTAACTGATCAGCCCCAGCATTTT; cdr3_aa: CASSYTVTDQPQHF
clone_size: NA; d_call: NA; j_call: TRBJ2-7; v_call: TRBV27; cdr3_nt: TGTGCCAGCAGTTTAGCAGGCGGCTACGAGCAGTACTTC; cdr3_aa: CASSLAGGYEQYF
clone_size: NA; d_call: NA; j_call: TRBJ2-7; v_call: TRBV27; cdr3_nt: TGTGCCAGCAGTTTGCTACCGTCAAGCGACGACGAGCAGTACTTC; cdr3_aa: CASSLLPSSDDEQYF
clone_size: NA; d_call: TRBD1; j_call: TRBJ1-2; v_call: TRBV11-3; cdr3_nt: TGTGCCAGCAGCTCGACAGGGTTGGGTGATTATGTCTATGGCTACACCTTC; cdr3_aa: CASSSTGLGDYVYGYTF
clone_size: NA; d_call: NA; j_call: TRBJ2-3; v_call: TRBV4-3; cdr3_nt: TGCGCCAGCAGCCAAGATCGGAGGAGCCCAGATACGCAGTATTTT; cdr3_aa: CASSQDRRSPDTQYF
clone_size: NA; d_call: NA; j_call: TRBJ2-5; v_call: TRBV28; cdr3_nt: TGTGCCAGCAGTTCCCCTGACATGTCCCAAGAGACCCAGTACTTC; cdr3_aa: CASSSPDMSQETQYF
clone_size: NA; d_call: TRBD1; j_call: TRBJ2-7; v_call: TRBV10-3; cdr3_nt: TGTGCCATCAGTGAGGGCCCCCGAGGACAGGGGAGCTCCTACGAGCAGTACTTC; cdr3_aa: CAISEGPRGQGSSYEQYF
clone_size: NA; d_call: TRBD1; j_call: TRBJ2-1; v_call: TRBV28; cdr3_nt: TGTGCCAGCAGTACGGACAGGGGGCGCGACGATGAGCAGTTCTTC; cdr3_aa: CASSTDRGRDDEQFF
clone_size: NA; d_call: TRBD1; j_call: TRBJ2-7; v_call: TRBV7-9; cdr3_nt: TGTGCCAGCAGCCCTAGGACAGGGGGCCTCTACGAGCAGTACTTC; cdr3_aa: CASSPRTGGLYEQYF
clone_size: few; d_call: NA; j_call: TRBJ1-2; v_call: TRBV5-1; cdr3_nt: TGCGCCAGCAGCATGAAGGGCCCATCGAGCAATGGCTACACCTTC; cdr3_aa: CASSMKGPSSNGYTF
clone_size: NA; d_call: NA; j_call: TRBJ2-1; v_call: TRBV2; cdr3_nt: TGTGCCAGCACACCCACAGGGAATGAGCAGTTCTTC; cdr3_aa: CASTPTGNEQFF
clone_size: large; d_call: TRBD1; j_call: TRBJ2-7; v_call: TRBV6-1; cdr3_nt: TGTGCCAGCAGACAGGGGGCTTCCTCCTACGAGCAGTACTTC; cdr3_aa: CASRQGASSYEQYF
clone_size: few; d_call: NA; j_call: TRBJ1-1; v_call: TRBV29-1; cdr3_nt: TGCAGCGTTGAAGGGGGGGGGACTGAAGCTTTCTTT; cdr3_aa: CSVEGGGTEAFF